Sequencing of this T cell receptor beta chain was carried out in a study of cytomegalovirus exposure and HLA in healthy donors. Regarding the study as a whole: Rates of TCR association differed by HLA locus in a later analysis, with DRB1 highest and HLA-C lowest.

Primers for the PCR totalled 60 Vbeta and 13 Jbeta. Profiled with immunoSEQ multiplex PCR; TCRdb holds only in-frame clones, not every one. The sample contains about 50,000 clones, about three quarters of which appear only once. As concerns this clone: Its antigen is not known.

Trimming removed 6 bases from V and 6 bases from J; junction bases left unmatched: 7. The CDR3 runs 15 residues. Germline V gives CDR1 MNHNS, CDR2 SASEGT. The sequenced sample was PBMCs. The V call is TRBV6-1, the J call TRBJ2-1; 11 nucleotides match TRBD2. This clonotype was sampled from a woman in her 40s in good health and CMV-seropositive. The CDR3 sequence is CASSISSGGPNEQFF. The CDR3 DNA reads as TGTGCCAGCAGCATTTCTAGCGGGGGGCCCAATGAGCAGTTCTTC.